The sequence of this T cell receptor (beta chain) was determined in a study of control samples from healthy donors and cancer patients. The CDR3 spans 14 residues. Deletions cut 0 bases from V and 7 bases from J, with 11 bases between. Germline CDR1 is SGHNT and CDR2 is YYREEE (reference sequence). Libraries were prepared by immunoSEQ multiplex PCR; TCRdb keeps only in-frame clonotypes and omits some of them. This sample has some 87,000 clones, with roughly 91% found just once. This clone was detected once. The TCR comes from a man aged 30-40 years in good health. The sample taken for sequencing was blood. The rearrangement links TRBV5-4 to TRBJ2-1, with D possibly being TRBD2 (5 bases). The CDR3 region is CASSLAIRRNEQFF. Written as DNA, the CDR3 is TGTGCCAGCAGCTTGGCCATAAGGAGGAATGAGCAGTTCTTC.